This T cell receptor beta chain was identified in a study of blood T cells in healthy people across ages. Study findings and constraints: As age increased, TCR beta diversity per million T cells fell in a roughly linear fashion.

Primed by a sample-barcoded 5' primer and a J-beta primer mix, a second PCR proceeded for roughly 6 to 12 cycles. TCRdb re-called the 5' RACE reads through MiXCR, storing one row per CDR3 protein. The data contain about 800,000 distinct CDR3 sequences, roughly 64% of them seen just once; the ten biggest clones take up 22%. Each donor was a healthy Caucasian individual from Russia, aged roughly 6 to 95. On this clonotype: The antigen is undetermined.

The sequencing sample was made of blood. The sequence came from a man under 40 in good health.

CDR3 DNA: TGCAGCGTTGAATCAGCGGAGGGCTCCTACAATGAGCAGTTCTTC. The encoded protein is CSVESAEGSYNEQFF. The rearrangement uses TRBV29-1 and TRBJ2-1; D may be TRBD2 (6 bases). The V end lost 2 bases, the J end lost 0 bases, and 11 bases lay between the germline ends. Germline V lookup: CDR1 SQVTM, CDR2 ANQGSEA. This CDR3 has 15 amino acids.